The source of this T cell receptor (beta chain) is a study of glioma-infiltrating T cells. Findings and caveats of the study: Tissue-blood divergence was below expectation in non-neoplastic patients, above in gliomas.

Looked up from germline, CDR1 is SGHDN and CDR2 is FVKESK. The CDR3 runs to 15 residues. V lost 1 base and J 9 bases, leaving 17 bases between the germline ends. Amplification of TCR alpha and beta CDR3 regions from RNA used iRepertoire nested multiplex PCR. Input was roughly 95-450 ng of tissue mRNA or PBMC total RNA. A single record per CDR3 protein comes from TCRdb applying MiXCR to the multiplex PCR reads. The top ten clones hold more than 6.5% of a sample with some 85,000 distinct CDR3 sequences, roughly 23% of them seen once. Ten or more counts support this clonotype. What it binds is unknown. The rearrangement links TRBV14 to TRBJ2-3, with D tentatively TRBD2 (6 bases). The TCR comes from a human donor with low-grade glioma or glioblastoma, undergoing nonglioma brain surgery, or in good health (not recorded which). Sequencing input: glioma tissue, nonneoplastic brain tissue, or PBMCs (not recorded which). The CDR3 here is CASSQGRAGTSTQYF. The CDR3 region has the DNA TGTGCCAGCAGCCAAGGAAGGGCCGGGACTTCCACGCAGTATTTT.